The rows below give T cell receptor beta chains drawn from one sample of a study of blood T cell repertoires in COVID-19. The repertoire was sequenced with immunoSEQ multiplex PCR; TCRdb's copy has only in-frame clones and lacks some. Among some 390,000 clones, around 89% were seen once, and the ten largest hold 1.1%. The material sequenced was PBMCs or T cells enriched from blood (not recorded which). These receptors all stem from a man aged 30 to 39 who had recovered from COVID-19. CDR3s include the opening cysteine and the closing phenylalanine or tryptophan. Each record gives: V gene, J gene, CDR3 protein.

v_call: TRBV4-2
j_call: TRBJ1-5
cdr3_aa: CASSQTPHSNQPQHF

v_call: TRBV7-4
j_call: TRBJ1-2
cdr3_aa: CASSLHRFSYGYTF

v_call: TRBV20-1
j_call: TRBJ1-1
cdr3_aa: CSAIATQAFF

v_call: TRBV15
j_call: TRBJ2-7
cdr3_aa: CATSRDLVRYEQYF

v_call: TRBV4-2
j_call: TRBJ1-1
cdr3_aa: CASSLEGGSIEAFF

v_call: TRBV5-1
j_call: TRBJ1-2
cdr3_aa: CASSLSGPFYGYTF

v_call: TRBV19
j_call: TRBJ1-2
cdr3_aa: CASSIHRDRVEGYTF

v_call: TRBV11-2
j_call: TRBJ1-2
cdr3_aa: CASSLAIGGHGYTF

v_call: TRBV27
j_call: TRBJ2-5
cdr3_aa: CASSLRRGETQYF

v_call: TRBV14
j_call: TRBJ2-1
cdr3_aa: CASSHATRLAGSYNEQFF

v_call: TRBV5-1
j_call: TRBJ1-2
cdr3_aa: CASSLADRRAGHGYTF

v_call: TRBV18
j_call: TRBJ1-4
cdr3_aa: CASSPGQVEGEKLFF

v_call: TRBV2
j_call: TRBJ2-7
cdr3_aa: CASRGLAGGPHEQYF

v_call: TRBV19
j_call: TRBJ1-1
cdr3_aa: CASSTRSLGLNTEAFF

v_call: TRBV4-1
j_call: TRBJ2-3
cdr3_aa: CASSQTPGLAGGPSDTQYF

v_call: TRBV6-5
j_call: TRBJ2-2
cdr3_aa: CASSKSGRGTGELFF

v_call: TRBV4-1
j_call: TRBJ2-7
cdr3_aa: CASTHPGQVLYEQYF

v_call: TRBV5-1
j_call: TRBJ2-1
cdr3_aa: CASSATGVGEQFF

v_call: TRBV7-2
j_call: TRBJ2-1
cdr3_aa: CASTVGLAGLNEQFF

v_call: TRBV12-3/TRBV12-4
j_call: TRBJ2-1
cdr3_aa: CASSYQGWFF

v_call: TRBV7-2
j_call: TRBJ2-7
cdr3_aa: CASSLGGSQREQYF

v_call: TRBV27
j_call: TRBJ2-7
cdr3_aa: CASSLRGQGARSYEQYF

v_call: TRBV5-5
j_call: TRBJ2-7
cdr3_aa: CASSDGQSYEQYF

v_call: TRBV10-3
j_call: TRBJ1-2
cdr3_aa: CAIRGQGPSAF

v_call: TRBV6-1
j_call: TRBJ2-1
cdr3_aa: CASSEGGGAGDEQFF

v_call: TRBV10-2
j_call: TRBJ2-5
cdr3_aa: CASGWGQRGETQYF

v_call: TRBV2
j_call: TRBJ2-7
cdr3_aa: CASTPGLALYEQYF

v_call: TRBV29-1
j_call: TRBJ2-3
cdr3_aa: CSVDWQSTDTQYF

v_call: TRBV27
j_call: TRBJ2-1
cdr3_aa: CASSLGRARYNEQFF

v_call: TRBV13
j_call: TRBJ2-2
cdr3_aa: CASSSQLAGGFTGELFF

v_call: TRBV3-1/TRBV3-2
j_call: TRBJ2-2
cdr3_aa: CASSLWGRELFF

v_call: TRBV9
j_call: TRBJ1-4
cdr3_aa: CASSRDRVEEKLFF

v_call: TRBV10-3
j_call: TRBJ1-4
cdr3_aa: CAISGSGTEKLFF

v_call: TRBV18
j_call: TRBJ2-2
cdr3_aa: CASSPGTGRTGELFF

v_call: TRBV19
j_call: TRBJ2-1
cdr3_aa: CASRTGAKAGEQFF

v_call: TRBV2
j_call: TRBJ2-2
cdr3_aa: CASSGLANTGELFF

v_call: TRBV4-1
j_call: TRBJ1-2
cdr3_aa: CASSQEVQGKNDYTF

v_call: TRBV5-1
j_call: TRBJ2-3
cdr3_aa: CASSLESGTQYF

v_call: TRBV5-1
j_call: TRBJ2-5
cdr3_aa: CASSLEQGAGETQYF

v_call: TRBV2
j_call: TRBJ1-1
cdr3_aa: CASSALGVNTEAFF

v_call: TRBV29-1
j_call: TRBJ1-5
cdr3_aa: CSASTGGLGNQPQHF

v_call: TRBV5-1
j_call: TRBJ2-1
cdr3_aa: CASSTNLAGGYNEQFF

v_call: TRBV7-2
j_call: TRBJ2-1
cdr3_aa: CASSEGQASYNEQFF

v_call: TRBV6-6
j_call: TRBJ1-5
cdr3_aa: CASSLTGNSNQPQHF

v_call: TRBV7-8
j_call: TRBJ1-5
cdr3_aa: CASSPLTAGVNQPQHF

v_call: TRBV28
j_call: TRBJ1-2
cdr3_aa: CASSSGTYNGYTF

v_call: TRBV7-9
j_call: TRBJ1-4
cdr3_aa: CASSFLDSRLFF